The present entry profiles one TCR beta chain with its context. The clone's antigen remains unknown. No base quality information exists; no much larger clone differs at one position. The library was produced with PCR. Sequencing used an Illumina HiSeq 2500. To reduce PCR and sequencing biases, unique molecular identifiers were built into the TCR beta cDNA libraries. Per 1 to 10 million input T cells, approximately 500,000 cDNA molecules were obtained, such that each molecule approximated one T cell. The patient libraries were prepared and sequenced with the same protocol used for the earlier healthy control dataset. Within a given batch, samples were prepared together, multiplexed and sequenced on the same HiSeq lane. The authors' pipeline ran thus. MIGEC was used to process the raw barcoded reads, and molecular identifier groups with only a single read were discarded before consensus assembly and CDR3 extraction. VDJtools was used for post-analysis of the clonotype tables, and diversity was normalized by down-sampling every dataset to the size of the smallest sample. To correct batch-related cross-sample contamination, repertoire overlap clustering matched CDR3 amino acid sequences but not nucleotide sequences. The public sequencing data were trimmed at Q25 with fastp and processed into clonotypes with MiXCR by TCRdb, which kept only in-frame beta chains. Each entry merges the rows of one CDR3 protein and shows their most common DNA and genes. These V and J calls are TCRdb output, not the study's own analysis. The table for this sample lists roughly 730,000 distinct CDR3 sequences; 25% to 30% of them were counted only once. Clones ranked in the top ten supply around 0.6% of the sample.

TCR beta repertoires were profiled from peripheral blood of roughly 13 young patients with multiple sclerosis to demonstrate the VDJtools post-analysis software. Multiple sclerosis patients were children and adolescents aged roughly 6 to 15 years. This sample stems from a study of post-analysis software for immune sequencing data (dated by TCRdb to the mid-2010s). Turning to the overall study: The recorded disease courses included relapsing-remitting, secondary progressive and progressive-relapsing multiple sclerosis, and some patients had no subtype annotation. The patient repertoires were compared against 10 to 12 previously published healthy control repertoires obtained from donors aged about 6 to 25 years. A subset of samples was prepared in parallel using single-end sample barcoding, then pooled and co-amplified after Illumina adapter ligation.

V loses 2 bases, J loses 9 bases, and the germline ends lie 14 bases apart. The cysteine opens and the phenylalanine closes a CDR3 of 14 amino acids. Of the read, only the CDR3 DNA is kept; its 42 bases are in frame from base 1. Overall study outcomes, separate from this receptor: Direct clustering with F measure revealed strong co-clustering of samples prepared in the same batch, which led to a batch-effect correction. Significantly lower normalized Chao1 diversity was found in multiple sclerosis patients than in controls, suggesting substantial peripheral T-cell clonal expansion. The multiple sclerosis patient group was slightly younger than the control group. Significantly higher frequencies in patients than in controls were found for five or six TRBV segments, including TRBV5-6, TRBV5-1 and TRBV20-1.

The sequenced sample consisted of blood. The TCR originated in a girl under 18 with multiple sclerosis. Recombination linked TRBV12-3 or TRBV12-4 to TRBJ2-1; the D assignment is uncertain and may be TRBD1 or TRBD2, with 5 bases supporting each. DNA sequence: TGTGCCAGCAGTTTAAGTGTGCCGAGGGGTGAGCAGTTCTTC. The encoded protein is CASSLSVPRGEQFF.